The rows below give T cell receptor beta chains drawn from one sample of a study of blood T cell repertoires in COVID-19. Produced via immunoSEQ multiplex PCR; TCRdb's table is partial and in-frame only. The sample carries about 260,000 clones, around 90% recorded once. Sequencing was performed on PBMCs or T cells enriched from blood (not recorded which). These receptor sequences come from a man in his fifties who had been exposed to COVID-19. CDR3s include the opening cysteine and the closing phenylalanine or tryptophan. A D gene is named only where the DNA matches it firmly. Clone sizes are given selectively: once, few, many, or a class where the clone is expanded.

d_call: -; clone_size: -; v_call: TRBV18; j_call: TRBJ1-1; cdr3_aa: CASSRHHLQPMNTEAFF; cdr3_nt: TGTGCCAGCTCTCGACATCACCTACAACCCATGAACACTGAAGCTTTCTTT
d_call: -; clone_size: -; v_call: TRBV11-3; j_call: TRBJ1-5; cdr3_aa: CASSLVRYSNQPQHF; cdr3_nt: TGTGCCAGCAGCTTAGTGCGGTATAGCAATCAGCCCCAGCATTTT
d_call: -; clone_size: -; v_call: TRBV21-1; j_call: TRBJ2-2; cdr3_aa: CASSRSLANTGELFF; cdr3_nt: TGTGCCAGCAGCCGGTCTCTAGCGAACACCGGGGAGCTGTTTTTT
d_call: -; clone_size: -; v_call: TRBV7-3; j_call: TRBJ2-5; cdr3_aa: CASSLEQGPQETQYF; cdr3_nt: TGTGCCAGCAGCCTCGAACAGGGACCTCAAGAGACCCAGTACTTC
d_call: -; clone_size: -; v_call: TRBV9; j_call: TRBJ1-6; cdr3_aa: CASSVGGNSPLHF; cdr3_nt: TGTGCCAGCAGCGTAGGAGGTAATTCACCCCTCCACTTT
d_call: -; clone_size: -; v_call: TRBV28; j_call: TRBJ1-4; cdr3_aa: CASQAGSTNEKLFF; cdr3_nt: TGTGCCAGCCAAGCAGGGTCAACTAATGAAAAACTGTTTTTT
d_call: TRBD1; clone_size: -; v_call: TRBV5-8; j_call: TRBJ2-3; cdr3_aa: CASSSDREDTQYF; cdr3_nt: TGTGCCAGCAGCTCGGACAGGGAGGATACGCAGTATTTT
d_call: TRBD2; clone_size: -; v_call: TRBV20-1; j_call: TRBJ2-3; cdr3_aa: CSASSSGRSDTQYF; cdr3_nt: TGCAGTGCTAGTTCCAGCGGGAGATCAGATACGCAGTATTTT
d_call: TRBD2; clone_size: -; v_call: TRBV5-1; j_call: TRBJ2-3; cdr3_aa: CASSLGLAGGQGADTQYF; cdr3_nt: TGCGCCAGCAGCTTGGGACTAGCGGGAGGCCAAGGGGCAGATACGCAGTATTTT
d_call: TRBD2; clone_size: -; v_call: TRBV5-6; j_call: TRBJ2-3; cdr3_aa: CASSLYSTSGGSTDTQYF; cdr3_nt: TGTGCCAGCAGCCTGTATTCGACTAGCGGGGGTAGCACAGATACGCAGTATTTT
d_call: -; clone_size: -; v_call: TRBV28; j_call: TRBJ1-2; cdr3_aa: CASTRTAPLGYTF; cdr3_nt: TGTGCCAGCACCCGGACAGCCCCTCTCGGCTACACCTTC
d_call: -; clone_size: -; v_call: TRBV15; j_call: TRBJ1-4; cdr3_aa: CATSSSHTGNEKLFF; cdr3_nt: TGTGCCACCAGCAGTTCGCATACAGGGAATGAAAAACTGTTTTTT
d_call: -; clone_size: -; v_call: TRBV11-3; j_call: TRBJ2-5; cdr3_aa: CASSLGGKETQYF; cdr3_nt: TGTGCCAGCAGCTTAGGCGGCAAAGAGACCCAGTACTTC
d_call: TRBD2; clone_size: -; v_call: TRBV12-3/TRBV12-4; j_call: TRBJ2-1; cdr3_aa: CASRSGLAFEFF; cdr3_nt: TGTGCCAGCAGATCGGGACTAGCGTTTGAGTTCTTC
d_call: TRBD2; clone_size: once; v_call: TRBV3-1/TRBV3-2; j_call: TRBJ2-1; cdr3_aa: CASSQGGSSYNEQFF; cdr3_nt: TGTGCCAGCAGCCAAGGCGGGAGCTCCTACAATGAGCAGTTCTTC
d_call: -; clone_size: once; v_call: TRBV16; j_call: TRBJ1-5; cdr3_aa: CASSPRWGGGNQPQHF; cdr3_nt: TGTGCCAGCAGCCCTCGTTGGGGGGGTGGAAATCAGCCCCAGCATTTT
d_call: TRBD1; clone_size: -; v_call: TRBV5-6; j_call: TRBJ2-4; cdr3_aa: CASSPGTGPLLAKNIQYF; cdr3_nt: TGTGCCAGCAGCCCCGGGACAGGTCCCCTCTTAGCCAAAAACATTCAGTACTTC
d_call: -; clone_size: -; v_call: TRBV28; j_call: TRBJ2-5; cdr3_aa: CASSWGVRQETQYF; cdr3_nt: TGTGCCAGCAGTTGGGGGGTCAGACAAGAGACCCAGTACTTC
d_call: TRBD1; clone_size: -; v_call: TRBV27; j_call: TRBJ2-1; cdr3_aa: CASSLDRVNEQFF; cdr3_nt: TGTGCCAGCAGTTTGGACAGGGTTAATGAGCAGTTCTTC
d_call: -; clone_size: -; v_call: TRBV5-5; j_call: TRBJ1-2; cdr3_aa: CASTVSTWESGYTF; cdr3_nt: TGTGCCAGCACCGTTAGCACCTGGGAGAGTGGCTACACCTTC
d_call: -; clone_size: -; v_call: TRBV23-1; j_call: TRBJ1-1; cdr3_aa: CASSQSDFSLCQHIAVSIEAFF; cdr3_nt: TGCGCCAGCAGTCAATCGGATTTTTCCTTATGCCAGCATATAGCGGTCTCTATTGAAGCTTTCTTT
d_call: -; clone_size: -; v_call: TRBV2; j_call: TRBJ1-1; cdr3_aa: CASSATVLAFF; cdr3_nt: TGTGCCAGCAGTGCGACAGTTTTGGCTTTCTTT
d_call: -; clone_size: -; v_call: TRBV24-1; j_call: TRBJ2-2; cdr3_aa: CATRPGQNTGELFF; cdr3_nt: TGTGCCACACGACCGGGACAGAACACCGGGGAGCTGTTTTTT
d_call: -; clone_size: -; v_call: TRBV9; j_call: TRBJ1-2; cdr3_aa: CASSVGGVHGYTF; cdr3_nt: TGTGCCAGCAGCGTTGGAGGGGTTCATGGCTACACCTTC
d_call: TRBD1; clone_size: -; v_call: TRBV5-1; j_call: TRBJ2-5; cdr3_aa: CASSLSGTEETQYF; cdr3_nt: TGCGCCAGCAGCTTGTCCGGGACAGAAGAGACCCAGTACTTC
d_call: TRBD2; clone_size: -; v_call: TRBV5-1; j_call: TRBJ2-1; cdr3_aa: CASSLTAGGRSNEQFF; cdr3_nt: TGCGCCAGCAGCTTGACAGCGGGAGGGAGGTCCAATGAGCAGTTCTTC
d_call: -; clone_size: -; v_call: TRBV7-2; j_call: TRBJ1-5; cdr3_aa: CASSEQGWAQPQHF; cdr3_nt: TGTGCCAGCAGCGAGCAGGGATGGGCTCAGCCCCAGCATTTT
d_call: -; clone_size: -; v_call: TRBV3-1/TRBV3-2; j_call: TRBJ1-6; cdr3_aa: CASSLGQPNSPLHF; cdr3_nt: TGTGCCAGCAGCCTCGGACAGCCTAATTCACCCCTCCACTTT
d_call: -; clone_size: -; v_call: TRBV27; j_call: TRBJ2-3; cdr3_aa: CASSGHPTDTQYF; cdr3_nt: TGTGCCAGCTCGGGACACCCCACAGATACGCAGTATTTT
d_call: -; clone_size: -; v_call: TRBV3-1/TRBV3-2; j_call: TRBJ1-1; cdr3_aa: CASSQPGLNTEAFF; cdr3_nt: TGTGCCAGCAGCCAACCAGGGCTAAACACTGAAGCTTTCTTT
d_call: TRBD2; clone_size: -; v_call: TRBV4-1; j_call: TRBJ2-5; cdr3_aa: CASSLGLAGVGTQYF; cdr3_nt: TGCGCCAGCAGCTTAGGACTAGCGGGAGTGGGGACCCAGTACTTC
d_call: TRBD1; clone_size: -; v_call: TRBV5-1; j_call: TRBJ1-2; cdr3_aa: CASSLGTGGGYGYTF; cdr3_nt: TGCGCCAGCAGCTTGGGAACAGGGGGTGGCTATGGCTACACCTTC
d_call: -; clone_size: -; v_call: TRBV15; j_call: TRBJ1-1; cdr3_aa: CATMGSPSRTFGNTEAFF; cdr3_nt: TGTGCCACCATGGGGTCACCATCTCGGACATTTGGGAACACTGAAGCTTTCTTT
d_call: -; clone_size: -; v_call: TRBV7-9; j_call: TRBJ1-6; cdr3_aa: CASSLADISPLHF; cdr3_nt: TGTGCCAGCAGCTTAGCGGACATTTCACCCCTCCACTTT
d_call: -; clone_size: -; v_call: TRBV5-6; j_call: TRBJ1-6; cdr3_aa: CASSLWRQLGHSPLHF; cdr3_nt: TGTGCCAGCAGCTTGTGGAGGCAGCTGGGCCATTCACCCCTCCACTTT
d_call: -; clone_size: -; v_call: TRBV27; j_call: TRBJ1-5; cdr3_aa: CASSLQGVYSNQPQHF; cdr3_nt: TGTGCCAGCAGTTTACAGGGCGTTTATAGCAATCAGCCCCAGCATTTT
d_call: TRBD2; clone_size: -; v_call: TRBV7-2; j_call: TRBJ2-3; cdr3_aa: CASSLSSGGEAPTQYF; cdr3_nt: TGTGCCAGCAGCTTATCTAGCGGGGGTGAGGCGCCTACGCAGTATTTT
d_call: -; clone_size: -; v_call: TRBV5-1; j_call: TRBJ1-2; cdr3_aa: CASSLYRANYGYTF; cdr3_nt: TGCGCCAGCAGCTTGTACAGGGCAAACTATGGCTACACCTTC
d_call: -; clone_size: -; v_call: TRBV28; j_call: TRBJ1-5; cdr3_aa: CASSLFAGDGNQPQHF; cdr3_nt: TGTGCCAGCAGTTTATTCGCAGGGGACGGCAATCAGCCCCAGCATTTT
d_call: -; clone_size: -; v_call: TRBV7-2; j_call: TRBJ2-1; cdr3_aa: CASSLLGIYNEQFF; cdr3_nt: TGTGCCAGCAGCCTCCTCGGTATCTACAATGAGCAGTTCTTC
d_call: TRBD2; clone_size: -; v_call: TRBV28; j_call: TRBJ2-1; cdr3_aa: CASSLALAGYLNEQFF; cdr3_nt: TGTGCCAGCAGTTTGGCTCTAGCGGGGTACCTCAATGAGCAGTTCTTC